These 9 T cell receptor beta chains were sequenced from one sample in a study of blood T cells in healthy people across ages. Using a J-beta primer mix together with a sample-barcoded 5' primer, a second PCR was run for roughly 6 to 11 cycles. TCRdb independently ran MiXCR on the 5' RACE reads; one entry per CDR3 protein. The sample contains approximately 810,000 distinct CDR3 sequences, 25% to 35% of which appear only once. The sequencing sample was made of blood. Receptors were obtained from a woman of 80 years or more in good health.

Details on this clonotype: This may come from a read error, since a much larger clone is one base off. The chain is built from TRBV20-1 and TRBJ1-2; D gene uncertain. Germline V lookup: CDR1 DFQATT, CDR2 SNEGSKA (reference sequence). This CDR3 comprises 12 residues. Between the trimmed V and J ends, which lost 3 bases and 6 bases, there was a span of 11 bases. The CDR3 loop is CSASQSTHGYTF. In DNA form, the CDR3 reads TGCAGTGCTAGCCAGTCTACCCATGGCTACACCTTC.

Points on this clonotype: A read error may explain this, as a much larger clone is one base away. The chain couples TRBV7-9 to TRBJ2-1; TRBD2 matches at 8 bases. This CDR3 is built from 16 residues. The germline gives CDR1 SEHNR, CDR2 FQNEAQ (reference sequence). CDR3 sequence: CASSSSGGSSYNERFF. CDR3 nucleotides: TGTGCCAGCAGCTCATCGGGGGGGAGCTCCTACAATGAGCGGTTCTTC.

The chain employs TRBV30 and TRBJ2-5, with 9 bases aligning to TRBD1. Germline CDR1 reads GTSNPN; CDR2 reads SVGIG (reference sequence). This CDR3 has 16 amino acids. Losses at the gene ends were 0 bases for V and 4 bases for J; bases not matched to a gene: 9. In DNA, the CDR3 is TGTGCCTGGAGTGTTTTGTGGGGACAGGGAGGAGAGACCCAGTACTTC. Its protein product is CAWSVLWGQGGETQYF.

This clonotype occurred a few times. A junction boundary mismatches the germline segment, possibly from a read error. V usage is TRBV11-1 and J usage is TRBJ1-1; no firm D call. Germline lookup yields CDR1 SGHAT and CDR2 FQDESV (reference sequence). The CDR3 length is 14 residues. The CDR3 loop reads CASSLDMGPTEAFF. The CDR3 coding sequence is TGTGCCAGCAGTTTAGATATGGGCCCGACTGAAGCTTTCTTT.

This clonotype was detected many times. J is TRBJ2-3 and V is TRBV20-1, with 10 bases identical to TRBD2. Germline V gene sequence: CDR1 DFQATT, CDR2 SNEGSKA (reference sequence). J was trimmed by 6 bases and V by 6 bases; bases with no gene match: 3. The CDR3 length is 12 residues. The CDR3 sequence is CSATAGGDTQYF. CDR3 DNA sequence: TGCAGTGCAACAGCGGGGGGGGATACGCAGTATTTT.

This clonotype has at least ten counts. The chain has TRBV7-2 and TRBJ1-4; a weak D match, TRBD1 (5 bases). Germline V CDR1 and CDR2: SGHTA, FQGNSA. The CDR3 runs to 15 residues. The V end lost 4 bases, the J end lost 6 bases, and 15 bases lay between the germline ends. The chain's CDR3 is CASSSTTELHEKLFF. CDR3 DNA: TGTGCCAGCAGCTCAACGACAGAATTACATGAAAAACTGTTTTTT.

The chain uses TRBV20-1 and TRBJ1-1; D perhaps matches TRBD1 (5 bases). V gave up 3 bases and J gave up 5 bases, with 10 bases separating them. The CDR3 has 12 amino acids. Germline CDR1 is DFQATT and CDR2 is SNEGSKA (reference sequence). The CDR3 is CSARGEYTEAFF. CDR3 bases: TGCAGTGCTAGGGGGGAGTATACTGAAGCTTTCTTT.

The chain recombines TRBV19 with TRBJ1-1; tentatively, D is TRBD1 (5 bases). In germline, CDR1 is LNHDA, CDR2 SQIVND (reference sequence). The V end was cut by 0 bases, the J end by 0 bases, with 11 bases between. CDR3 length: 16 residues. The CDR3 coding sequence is TGTGCCAGTAGTATAGACCCGGACAACATGAACACTGAAGCTTTCTTT. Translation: CASSIDPDNMNTEAFF.

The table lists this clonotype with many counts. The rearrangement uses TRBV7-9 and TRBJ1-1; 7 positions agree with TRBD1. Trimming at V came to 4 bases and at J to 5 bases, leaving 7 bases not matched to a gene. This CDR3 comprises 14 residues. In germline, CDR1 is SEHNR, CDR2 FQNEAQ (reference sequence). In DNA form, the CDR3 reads TGTGCCAGCAGCTATGACAGGGTTGTTACTGAAGCTTTCTTT. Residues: CASSYDRVVTEAFF.